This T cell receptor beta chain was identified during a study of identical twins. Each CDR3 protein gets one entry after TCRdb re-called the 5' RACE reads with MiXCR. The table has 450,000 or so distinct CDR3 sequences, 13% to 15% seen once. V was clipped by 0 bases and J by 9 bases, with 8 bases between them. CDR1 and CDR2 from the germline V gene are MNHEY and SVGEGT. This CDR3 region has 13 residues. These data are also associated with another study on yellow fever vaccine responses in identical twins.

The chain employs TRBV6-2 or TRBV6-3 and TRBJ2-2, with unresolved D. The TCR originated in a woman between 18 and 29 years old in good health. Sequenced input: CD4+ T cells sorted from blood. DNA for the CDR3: TGTGCCAGCAGTTACTCGACGGCCTGGGAGCTGTTTTTT. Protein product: CASSYSTAWELFF.